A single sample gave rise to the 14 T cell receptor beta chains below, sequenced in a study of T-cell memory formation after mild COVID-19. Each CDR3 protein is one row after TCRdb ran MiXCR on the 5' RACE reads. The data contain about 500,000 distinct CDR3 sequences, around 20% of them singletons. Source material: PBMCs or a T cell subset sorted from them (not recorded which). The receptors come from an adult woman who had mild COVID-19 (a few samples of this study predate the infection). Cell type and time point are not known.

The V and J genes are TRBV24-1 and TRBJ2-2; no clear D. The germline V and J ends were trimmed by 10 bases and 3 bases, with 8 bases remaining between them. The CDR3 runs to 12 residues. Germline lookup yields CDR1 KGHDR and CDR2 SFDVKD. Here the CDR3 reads CATQVDTGELFF. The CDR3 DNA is TGTGCCACTCAAGTGGACACCGGGGAGCTGTTTTTT.

The CDR3 here is CASSFRWNTGELFF. The CDR3 region has the DNA TGTGCCAGCAGTTTTCGGTGGAACACCGGGGAGCTGTTTTTT. V and J are TRBV12-3 or TRBV12-4 and TRBJ2-2, with D hard to call. This CDR3 contains 14 residues. V lost 3 bases and J lost 1, with 6 bases in between.

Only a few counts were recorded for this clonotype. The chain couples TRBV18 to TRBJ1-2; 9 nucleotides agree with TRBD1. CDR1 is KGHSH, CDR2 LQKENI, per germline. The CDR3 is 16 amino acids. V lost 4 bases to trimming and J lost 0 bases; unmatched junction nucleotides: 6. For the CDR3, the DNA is TGTGCCAGCTCACTACACCGGGACAGGGCTAACTATGGCTACACCTTC. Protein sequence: CASSLHRDRANYGYTF.

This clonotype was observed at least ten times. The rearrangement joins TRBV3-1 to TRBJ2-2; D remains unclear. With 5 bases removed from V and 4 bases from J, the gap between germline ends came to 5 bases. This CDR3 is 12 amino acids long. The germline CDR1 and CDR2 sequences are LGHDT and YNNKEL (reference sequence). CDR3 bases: TGTGCCAGCAGCTCGGGCACCGGGGAGCTGTTTTTT. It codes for CASSSGTGELFF.

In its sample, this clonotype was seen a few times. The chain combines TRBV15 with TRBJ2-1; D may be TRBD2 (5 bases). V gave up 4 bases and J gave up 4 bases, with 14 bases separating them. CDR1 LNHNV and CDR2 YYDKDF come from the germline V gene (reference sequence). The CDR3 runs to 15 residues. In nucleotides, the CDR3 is TGTGCCACCAGCAACGGGGAACCAATTTACAATGAGCAGTTCTTC. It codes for CATSNGEPIYNEQFF.

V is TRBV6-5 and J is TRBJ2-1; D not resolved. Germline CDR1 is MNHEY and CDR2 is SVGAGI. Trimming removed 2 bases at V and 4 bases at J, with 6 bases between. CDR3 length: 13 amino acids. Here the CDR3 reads CASSYDPYNEQFF. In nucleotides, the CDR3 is TGTGCCAGCAGTTACGACCCTTACAATGAGCAGTTCTTC.

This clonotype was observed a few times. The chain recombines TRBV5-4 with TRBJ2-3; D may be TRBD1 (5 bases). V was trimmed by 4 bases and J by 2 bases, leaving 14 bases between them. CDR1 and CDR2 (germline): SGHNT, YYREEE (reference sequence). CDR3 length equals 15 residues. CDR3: CASSHSEDNTDTQYF. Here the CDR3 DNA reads TGTGCCAGCAGCCATTCAGAGGACAACACAGATACGCAGTATTTT.

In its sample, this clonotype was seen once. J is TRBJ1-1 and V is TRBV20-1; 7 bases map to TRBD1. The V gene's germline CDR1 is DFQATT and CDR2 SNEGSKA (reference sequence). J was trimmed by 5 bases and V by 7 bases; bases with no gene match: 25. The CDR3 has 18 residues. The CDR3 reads CSGRDYSGTVLTLTEAFF. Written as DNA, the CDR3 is TGCAGTGGTAGGGATTACTCCGGGACAGTTTTAACCCTAACTGAAGCTTTCTTT.

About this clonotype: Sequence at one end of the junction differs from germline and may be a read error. CDR3 nucleotide sequence: TGCGCCAGCAGCCAAGATATAGCGGGAGAGGTAATCTTC. This encodes CASSQDIAGEVIF. This chain links TRBV4-1 with TRBJ2-1; 9 bases line up with TRBD2. The germline CDR1 and CDR2 sequences are MGHRA and YSYEKL. This CDR3 region has 13 residues.

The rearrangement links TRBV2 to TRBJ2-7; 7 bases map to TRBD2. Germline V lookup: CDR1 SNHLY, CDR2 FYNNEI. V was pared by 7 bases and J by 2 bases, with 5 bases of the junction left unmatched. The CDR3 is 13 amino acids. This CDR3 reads CASNGLVAYEQYF. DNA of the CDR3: TGTGCCAGCAATGGACTAGTTGCCTACGAGCAGTACTTC.

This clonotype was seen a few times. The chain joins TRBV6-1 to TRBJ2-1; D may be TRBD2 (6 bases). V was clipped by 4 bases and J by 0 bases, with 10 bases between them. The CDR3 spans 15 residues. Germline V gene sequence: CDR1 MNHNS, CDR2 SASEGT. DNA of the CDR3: TGTGCCAGCAGTGTAGGCGGGAACTCCTACAATGAGCAGTTCTTC. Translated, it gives CASSVGGNSYNEQFF.

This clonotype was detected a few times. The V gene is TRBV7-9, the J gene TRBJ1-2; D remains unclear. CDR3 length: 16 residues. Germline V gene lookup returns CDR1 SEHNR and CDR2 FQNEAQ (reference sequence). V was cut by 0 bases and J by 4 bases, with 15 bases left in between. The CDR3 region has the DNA TGTGCCAGCAGCTTAGCGCGGTATGGCTCCCTCTATGGCTACACCTTC. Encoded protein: CASSLARYGSLYGYTF.

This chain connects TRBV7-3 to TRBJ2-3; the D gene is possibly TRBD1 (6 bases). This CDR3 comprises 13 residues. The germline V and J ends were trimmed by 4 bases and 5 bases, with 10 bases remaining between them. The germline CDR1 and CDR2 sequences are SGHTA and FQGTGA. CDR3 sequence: CASSSETGDTQYF. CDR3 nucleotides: TGTGCCAGCAGCTCGGAGACAGGAGATACGCAGTATTTT.

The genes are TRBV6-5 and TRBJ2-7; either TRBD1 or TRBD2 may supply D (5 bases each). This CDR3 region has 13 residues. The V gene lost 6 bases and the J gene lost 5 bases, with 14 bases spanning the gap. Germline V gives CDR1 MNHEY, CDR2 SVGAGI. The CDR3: CASSSGTPNEQYF. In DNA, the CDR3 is TGTGCCAGCAGCTCCGGGACCCCCAACGAGCAGTACTTC.